This is a list of T cell receptor beta chains from one sample in a study of PD-1 blockade in classical Hodgkin lymphoma. The table came from immunoSEQ multiplex PCR; TCRdb's copy has only in-frame clones and leaves some out. The data show about 31,000 clones, around 79% seen once. The sequencing here drew on peripheral blood mononuclear cells (PBMCs), taken before the fourth cycle of nivolumab. The receptors here all came from a human donor with classical Hodgkin lymphoma. Each CDR3 is given with its conserved first and last residue. D genes are given only for firm matches. Expanded clones are given a class, and other clones once, few, many or no size at all.

D | J | size | V | DNA | CDR3
TRBD2 | TRBJ2-1 | few | TRBV30 | TGTGCCTGGGCCGCGGGGGGGGCCTACAATGAGCAGTTCTTC | CAWAAGGAYNEQFF
NA | TRBJ2-3 | NA | TRBV5-8 | TGTGCCAGCAAGTCAGGGAGCACAGATACGCAGTATTTT | CASKSGSTDTQYF
TRBD2 | TRBJ2-2 | NA | TRBV19 | TGTGCCAGTAGTAGGGTTAGCGGGGGGCTGGGTTCCACCGGGGAGCTGTTTTTT | CASSRVSGGLGSTGELFF
NA | TRBJ2-2 | NA | TRBV11-1 | TGTGCCAGCAGCTCGGGGGCGGGAAACCGTGCGGAGCTGTTTTTT | CASSSGAGNRAELFF
NA | TRBJ2-2 | NA | TRBV7-6 | TGTGCCAGCAGCTTAGCGCTTCCCGGCCCGTCGGGGGACACCGGGGAGCTGTTTTTT | CASSLALPGPSGDTGELFF
TRBD1 | TRBJ2-5 | few | TRBV20-1 | TGCACTGGACAGGACCAAGAGACCCAGTACTTC | CTGQDQETQYF
NA | TRBJ1-2 | few | TRBV7-3 | TGTGCCAGCAGCTTGACCGCAAACTATGGCTACACCTTC | CASSLTANYGYTF
NA | TRBJ1-1 | NA | TRBV28 | TGTGCCAGCAGGCGTAACACTGAAGCTTTCTTT | CASRRNTEAFF
NA | TRBJ1-3 | NA | TRBV4-3 | TGCGCCAGCAGCCAACTGAGGGCTTCTGGAAACACCATATATTTT | CASSQLRASGNTIYF
TRBD1 | TRBJ1-5 | few | TRBV6-6 | TGTGCCAGCAGCTATACAACAGGGGGCTTAGGTCAGCCCCAGCATTTT | CASSYTTGGLGQPQHF
NA | TRBJ2-6 | NA | TRBV30 | TGTGCCTGGAGTGTGTCACGGTTAAACGTCCTGACTTTC | CAWSVSRLNVLTF
NA | TRBJ1-1 | NA | TRBV5-5 | TGTGCCAGCAGCTTGTATTACGCGAACACTGAAGCTTTCTTT | CASSLYYANTEAFF
NA | TRBJ2-7 | NA | TRBV29-1 | TGCAGCGTTTCTCAGGGGGGTGGATTCGGGCAGTACTTC | CSVSQGGGFGQYF
NA | TRBJ1-5 | NA | TRBV6-1 | TGTGCCAGCAGTGAGGCTGGCAGCCCCCATCAGCCCCAGCATTTT | CASSEAGSPHQPQHF
TRBD2 | TRBJ2-5 | few | TRBV9 | TGTGCCAGCAGCGCGACTAGCGGGGGCGGGGAGACCCAGTACTTC | CASSATSGGGETQYF
NA | TRBJ2-6 | NA | TRBV5-5 | TGTGCCAGCAGCTTAAGGTCTGGGGCCAACGTCCTGACTTTC | CASSLRSGANVLTF
TRBD1 | TRBJ1-1 | NA | TRBV10-3 | TGTGCCATCAGTGAGTCAAGGGGACAGACTGAAGCTTTCTTT | CAISESRGQTEAFF
NA | TRBJ2-3 | NA | TRBV9 | TGTGCCAGCAGCGTAGGAGATACGCAGTATTTT | CASSVGDTQYF
NA | TRBJ2-7 | NA | TRBV4-1 | TGCGCCAGCAGCCAAGTTGGGCTTTACGAGCAGTACTTC | CASSQVGLYEQYF
TRBD2 | TRBJ2-5 | NA | TRBV4-2 | TGTGCCAGCAGCCTCGGGACTAGCGGCCAAGAGACCCAGTACTTC | CASSLGTSGQETQYF
NA | TRBJ2-1 | NA | TRBV14 | TGTGCCAGCAGCCCCCTTGGAGGGGGGATGAAGAATGAGCAGTTCTTC | CASSPLGGGMKNEQFF
NA | TRBJ2-7 | NA | TRBV5-4 | TGTGCCAGCAGCCGGTACAACGAGCAGTACTTC | CASSRYNEQYF
TRBD1 | TRBJ1-1 | NA | TRBV7-9 | TGTGCCAGCACCACGGGATGGGACAGGGTCACTGAAGCTTTCTTT | CASTTGWDRVTEAFF
NA | TRBJ1-2 | NA | TRBV9 | TGTGCCAGCAGCGACATCGCTAACTATGGCTACACCTTC | CASSDIANYGYTF
TRBD2 | TRBJ2-5 | NA | TRBV5-1 | TGCGCCAGCAGCGGTGGGACTAGCGGGGGGCGGACCCAGTACTTC | CASSGGTSGGRTQYF
NA | TRBJ2-1 | NA | TRBV6-6 | TGTGCCAGCAGAAAGGGGATAAACAATGAGCAGTTCTTC | CASRKGINNEQFF
NA | TRBJ2-5 | NA | TRBV10-3 | TGTGCCATCAGTGAAACAGGAACGGGAGAGACCCAGTACTTC | CAISETGTGETQYF
NA | TRBJ1-2 | NA | TRBV6-5 | TGTGCCAGCAGTACACAGGGACGGGCCTATGGCTACACCTTC | CASSTQGRAYGYTF